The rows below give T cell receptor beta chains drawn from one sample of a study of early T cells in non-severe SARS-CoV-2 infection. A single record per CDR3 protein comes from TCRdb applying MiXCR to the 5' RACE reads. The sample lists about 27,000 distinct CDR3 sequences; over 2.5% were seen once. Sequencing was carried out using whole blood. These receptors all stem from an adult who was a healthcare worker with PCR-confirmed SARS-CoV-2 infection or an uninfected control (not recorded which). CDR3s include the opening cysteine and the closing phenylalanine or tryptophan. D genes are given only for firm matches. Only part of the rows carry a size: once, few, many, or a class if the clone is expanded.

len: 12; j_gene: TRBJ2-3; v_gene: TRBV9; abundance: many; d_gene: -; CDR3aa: CASGISTDTQYF; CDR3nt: TGTGCCAGCGGAATTAGCACAGATACGCAGTATTTT
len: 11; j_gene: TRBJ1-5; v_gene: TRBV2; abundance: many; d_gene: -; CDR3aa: CASSLDQPQHF; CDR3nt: TGTGCCAGCAGCCTGGATCAGCCCCAGCATTTT
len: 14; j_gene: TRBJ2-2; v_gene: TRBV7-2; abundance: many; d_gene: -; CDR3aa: CASSPSVYTGELFF; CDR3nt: TGTGCCAGCAGCCCGTCGGTTTACACCGGGGAGCTGTTTTTT
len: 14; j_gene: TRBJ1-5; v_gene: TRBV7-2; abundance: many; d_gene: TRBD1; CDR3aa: CASSSTGTNQPQHF; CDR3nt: TGTGCCAGCAGCTCGACAGGGACCAATCAGCCCCAGCATTTT
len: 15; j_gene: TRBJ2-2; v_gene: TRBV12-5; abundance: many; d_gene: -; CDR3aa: CASGPKDGSTGELFF; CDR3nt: TGTGCTAGTGGACCAAAGGACGGCAGCACCGGGGAGCTGTTTTTT
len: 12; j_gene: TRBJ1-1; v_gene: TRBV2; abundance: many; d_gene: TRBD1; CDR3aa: CARLVAGGEAFF; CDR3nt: TGTGCCAGATTGGTTGCAGGGGGTGAAGCTTTCTTT
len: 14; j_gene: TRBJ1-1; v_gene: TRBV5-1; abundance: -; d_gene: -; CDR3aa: CASSHADRPNEAFF; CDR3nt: TGCGCCAGCAGCCACGCGGACAGACCTAATGAAGCTTTCTTT
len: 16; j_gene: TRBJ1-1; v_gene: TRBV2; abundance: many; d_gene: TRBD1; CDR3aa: CASSVLQGAPNTEAFF; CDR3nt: TGTGCCAGCAGTGTTTTACAGGGGGCACCGAACACTGAAGCTTTCTTT
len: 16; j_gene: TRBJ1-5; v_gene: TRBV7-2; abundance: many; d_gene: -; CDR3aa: CASSLGGGQSYQPQHF; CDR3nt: TGTGCCAGCAGCTTAGGTGGTGGGCAGTCTTATCAGCCCCAGCATTTT
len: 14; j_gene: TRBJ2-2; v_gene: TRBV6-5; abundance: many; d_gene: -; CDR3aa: CASSPGVTTGELFF; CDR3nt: TGTGCCAGCAGTCCTGGGGTAACGACCGGGGAGCTGTTTTTT
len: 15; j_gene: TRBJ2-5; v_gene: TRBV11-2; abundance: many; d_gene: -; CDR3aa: CASSLATGSQETQYF; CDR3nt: TGTGCCAGCAGCTTAGCGACGGGGTCGCAAGAGACCCAGTACTTC
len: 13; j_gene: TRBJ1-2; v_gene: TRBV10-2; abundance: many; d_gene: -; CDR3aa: CAITRGRHYGYTF; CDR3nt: TGCGCCATCACCCGGGGCCGGCACTATGGCTACACCTTC
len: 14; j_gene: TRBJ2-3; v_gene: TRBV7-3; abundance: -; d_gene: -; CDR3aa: CASKLDLSTDTQYF; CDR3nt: TGTGCCAGCAAACTTGACCTATCCACAGATACGCAGTATTTT
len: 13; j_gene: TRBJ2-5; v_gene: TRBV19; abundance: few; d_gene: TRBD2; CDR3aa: CASLGGYQETQYF; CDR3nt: TGTGCCAGCCTCGGGGGGTACCAAGAGACCCAGTACTTC
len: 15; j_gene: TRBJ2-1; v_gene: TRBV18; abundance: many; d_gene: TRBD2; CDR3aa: CASSPTSGRPYEQFF; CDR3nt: TGTGCCAGCTCACCAACTAGCGGGAGGCCTTATGAGCAGTTCTTC
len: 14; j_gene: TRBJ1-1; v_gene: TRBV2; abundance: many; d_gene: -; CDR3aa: CASSEARSLTEAFF; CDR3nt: TGTGCCAGCAGTGAAGCCCGATCTCTCACTGAAGCTTTCTTT
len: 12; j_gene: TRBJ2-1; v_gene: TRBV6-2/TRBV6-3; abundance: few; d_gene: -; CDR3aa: CASSNPWDEQFF; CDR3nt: TGTGCCAGCTCGAACCCGTGGGATGAGCAGTTCTTC
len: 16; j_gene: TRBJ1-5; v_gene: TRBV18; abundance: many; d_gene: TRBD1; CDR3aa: CASSPAGQHSNQPQHF; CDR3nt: TGTGCCAGCTCACCCGCGGGACAGCACTCTAATCAGCCCCAGCATTTT
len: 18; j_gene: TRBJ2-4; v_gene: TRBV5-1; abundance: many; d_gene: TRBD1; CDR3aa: CASSEGQGGQLAKNIQYF; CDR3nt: TGCGCCAGCAGCGAGGGACAGGGCGGCCAACTAGCCAAAAACATTCAGTACTTC
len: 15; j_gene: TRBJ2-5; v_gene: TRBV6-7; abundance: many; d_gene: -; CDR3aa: CASSNPRARRETQYF; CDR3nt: TGTGCCAGCAGTAACCCCAGGGCCCGCAGAGAGACCCAGTACTTC
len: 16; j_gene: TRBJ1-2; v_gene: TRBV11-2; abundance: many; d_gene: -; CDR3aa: CASSLEPGPTLYGYTF; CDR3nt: TGTGCCAGCAGCTTAGAGCCGGGACCGACCCTCTATGGCTACACCTTC
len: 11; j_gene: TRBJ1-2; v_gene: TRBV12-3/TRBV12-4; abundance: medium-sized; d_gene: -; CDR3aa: CASSGVYGYTF; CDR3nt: TGTGCCAGCAGTGGCGTCTATGGCTACACCTTC
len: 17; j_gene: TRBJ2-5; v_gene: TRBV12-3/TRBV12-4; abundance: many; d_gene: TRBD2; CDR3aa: CASSFFSLAGGQETQYF; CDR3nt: TGTGCCAGCAGTTTTTTTTCCCTAGCGGGGGGGCAAGAGACCCAGTACTTC
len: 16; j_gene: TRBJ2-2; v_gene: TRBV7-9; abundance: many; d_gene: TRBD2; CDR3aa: CASSPGLATNTGELFF; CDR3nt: TGTGCCAGCAGCCCCGGACTAGCCACGAACACCGGGGAGCTTTTTTTT
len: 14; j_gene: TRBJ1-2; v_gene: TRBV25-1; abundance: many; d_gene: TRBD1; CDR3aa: CASIRQGAFNGYTF; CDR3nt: TGTGCCAGCATCAGACAGGGGGCTTTCAATGGCTACACCTTC
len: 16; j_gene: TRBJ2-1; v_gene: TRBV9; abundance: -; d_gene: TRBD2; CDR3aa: CASSMTSGQQYNEQFF; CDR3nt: TGTGCCAGCTCAATGACTAGCGGGCAACAATACAATGAGCAGTTCTTC
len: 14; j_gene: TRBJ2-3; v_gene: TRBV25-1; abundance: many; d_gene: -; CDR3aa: CASSRDMGTDTQYF; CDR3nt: TGTGCCAGCAGCCGGGACATGGGCACAGATACGCAGTATTTT
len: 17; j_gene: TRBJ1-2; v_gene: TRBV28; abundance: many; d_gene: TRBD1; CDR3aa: CASSLWEGQGEKDGYTF; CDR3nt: TGTGCCAGCAGTTTATGGGAGGGACAGGGGGAGAAAGATGGCTACACCTTC
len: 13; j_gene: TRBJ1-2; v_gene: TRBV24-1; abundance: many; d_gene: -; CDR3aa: CATSDYANYGYTF; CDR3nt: TGTGCCACCAGTGATTATGCTAACTATGGCTACACCTTC
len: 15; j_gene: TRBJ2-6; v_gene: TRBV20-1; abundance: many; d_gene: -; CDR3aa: CSASQDSSGANVLTF; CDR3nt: TGCAGTGCTAGTCAGGACAGCTCTGGGGCCAACGTCCTGACTTTC
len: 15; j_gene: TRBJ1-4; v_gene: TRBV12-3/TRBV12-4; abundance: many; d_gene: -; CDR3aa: CASSSRQVLGEKLFF; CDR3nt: TGTGCCAGCAGTTCCCGACAGGTCCTTGGCGAAAAACTGTTTTTT